Included here is one TCR beta chain sequence, with context. The antigen is unknown. The data derive from a study of neoadjuvant nivolumab and ipilimumab in lung cancer. Study outcomes and limitations: A small number of samples were TCR sequenced. Compared with tumor-adjacent uninvolved lung, resected tumors showed greater richness and clonality. From pretherapy to surgery, tumor richness and clonality rose with dual therapy. Only a single major-pathologic-response sample was available for clonality analysis.

This CDR3 region has 14 residues. Germline values: CDR1 KGHSH, CDR2 LQKENI. V gave up 2 bases and J gave up 2 bases, with 9 bases separating them. Assay: immunoSEQ multiplex PCR; the TCRdb copy retains only in-frame clones and omits some. The repertoire consists of around 20,000 clones, with around three quarters occurring once and the leading ten covering around 7%. The rearrangement joins TRBV18 to TRBJ2-5, with a possible D match to TRBD1 (5 bases). The input for sequencing was tumor tissue, taken after neoadjuvant nivolumab, alone or with ipilimumab, at or shortly before surgery. This clonotype was sampled from an adult with non-small cell lung cancer. The CDR3 loop reads CASSPGNRQETQYF. CDR3 nucleotides: TGTGCCAGCTCACCAGGTAACAGGCAAGAGACCCAGTACTTC.